Sequencing of this TCR beta chain was carried out in a study of cytomegalovirus exposure and HLA in healthy donors. V gave up 3 bases and J gave up 0 bases; unmatched junction bases: 5. Germline lookup yields CDR1 LGHNA and CDR2 YSLEER. The CDR3 length is 17 residues. Repertoires were generated with immunoSEQ multiplex PCR, while TCRdb's copy carries only in-frame clones and drops some. In the table there are 260,000 or so clones, about nine tenths of which are singletons. The sample holds one count of this clone. The sample was PBMCs. The clonotype was recovered from a woman aged 25 to 39 in good health and CMV-seronegative. The V and J genes are TRBV4-3 and TRBJ2-6; the match to TRBD1 covers 7 bases. The DNA for the CDR3 is TGCGCCAGCAGCCACGGGACAGCAAGCTCTGGGGCCAACGTCCTGACTTTC. Residues: CASSHGTASSGANVLTF.